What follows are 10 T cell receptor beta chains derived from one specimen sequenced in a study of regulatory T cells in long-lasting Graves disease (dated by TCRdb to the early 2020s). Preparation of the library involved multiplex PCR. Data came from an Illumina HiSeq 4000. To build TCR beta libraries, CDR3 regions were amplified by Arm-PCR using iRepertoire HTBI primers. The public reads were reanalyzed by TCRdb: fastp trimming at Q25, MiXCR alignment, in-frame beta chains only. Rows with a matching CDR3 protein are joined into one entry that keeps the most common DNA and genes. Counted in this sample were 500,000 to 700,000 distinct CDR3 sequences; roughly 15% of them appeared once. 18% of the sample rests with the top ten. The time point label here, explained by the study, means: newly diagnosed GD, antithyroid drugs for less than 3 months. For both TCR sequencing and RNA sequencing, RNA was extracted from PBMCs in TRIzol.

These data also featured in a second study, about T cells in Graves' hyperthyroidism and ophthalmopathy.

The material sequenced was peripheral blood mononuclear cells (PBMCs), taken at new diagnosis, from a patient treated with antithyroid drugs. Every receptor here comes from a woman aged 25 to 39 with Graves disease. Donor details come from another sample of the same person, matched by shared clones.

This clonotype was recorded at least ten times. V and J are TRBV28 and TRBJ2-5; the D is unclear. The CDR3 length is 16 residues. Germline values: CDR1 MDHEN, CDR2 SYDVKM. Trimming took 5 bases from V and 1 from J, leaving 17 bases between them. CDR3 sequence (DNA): TGTGCCAGCAGTACCCCCCGGGTAGACGTCCAAGAGACCCAGTACTTC. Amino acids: CASSTPRVDVQETQYF.

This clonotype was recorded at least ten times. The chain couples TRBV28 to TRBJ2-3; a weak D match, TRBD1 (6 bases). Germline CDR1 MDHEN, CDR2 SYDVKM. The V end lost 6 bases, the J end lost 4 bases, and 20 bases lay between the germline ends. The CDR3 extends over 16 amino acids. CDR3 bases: TGTGCCAGCAGCTCACCACAGGGAGACGGGGCAGATACGCAGTATTTT. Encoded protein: CASSSPQGDGADTQYF.

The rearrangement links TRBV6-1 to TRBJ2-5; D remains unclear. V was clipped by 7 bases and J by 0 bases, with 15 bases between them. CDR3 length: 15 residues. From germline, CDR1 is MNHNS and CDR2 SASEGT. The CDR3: CASTQENRDQETQYF. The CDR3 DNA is TGTGCCAGCACCCAAGAAAACAGAGACCAAGAGACCCAGTACTTC.

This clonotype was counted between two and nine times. CDR3 DNA: TGTGCCAGTAGTGTAAGGAGCTCCTATAATTCACCCCTCCACTTT. Protein: CASSVRSSYNSPLHF. J is TRBJ1-6 and V is TRBV19; no definite D call. The ends were cut back, 5 bases at V and 0 bases at J, with 8 bases in the middle. Germline assignment: CDR1 LNHDA and CDR2 SQIVND (reference sequence). CDR3 length equals 15 residues. The complete variable domain, with remaining parts taken from reference TRBV19 and TRBJ1-6, reads DGGITQSPKYLFRKEGQNVTLSCEQNLNHDAMYWYRQDPGQGLRLIYYSQIVNDFQKGDIAEGYSVSREKKESFPLTVTSAQKNPTAFYLCASSVRSSYNSPLHFGNGTRLTVT.

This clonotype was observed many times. CDR3 bases: TGCGCCAGCAGTTTCGGGACATCTAAAGAGACCCAGTACTTC. Translation: CASSFGTSKETQYF. The chain employs TRBV10-1 and TRBJ2-5; weak D call: TRBD1 (6 bases). V dropped 5 bases and J dropped 3 bases, with 13 bases sitting between them. This CDR3 spans 14 amino acids. CDR1 and CDR2 from the germline V gene are WNHNN and SYGVQD (reference sequence).

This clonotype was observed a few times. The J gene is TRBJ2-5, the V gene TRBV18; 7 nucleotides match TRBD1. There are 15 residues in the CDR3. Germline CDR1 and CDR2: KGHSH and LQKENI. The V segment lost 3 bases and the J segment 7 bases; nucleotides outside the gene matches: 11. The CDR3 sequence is CASSPPGTDKGTQYF. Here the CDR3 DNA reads TGTGCCAGCTCACCCCCCGGGACAGACAAAGGGACCCAGTACTTC.

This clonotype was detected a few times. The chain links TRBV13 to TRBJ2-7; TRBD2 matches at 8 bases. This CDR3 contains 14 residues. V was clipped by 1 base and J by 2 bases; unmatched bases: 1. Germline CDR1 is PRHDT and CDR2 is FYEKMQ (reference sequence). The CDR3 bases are TGTGCCAGCAGCTTAGAGACTAGCGCCTACGAGCAGTACTTC. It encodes CASSLETSAYEQYF.

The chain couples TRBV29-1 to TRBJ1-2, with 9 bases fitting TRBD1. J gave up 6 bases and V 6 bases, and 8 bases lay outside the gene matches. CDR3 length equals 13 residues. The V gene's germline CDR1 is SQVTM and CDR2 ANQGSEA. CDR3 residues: CSVTFRDRDGYTF. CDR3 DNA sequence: TGCAGCGTAACCTTCCGGGACAGGGATGGCTACACCTTC.

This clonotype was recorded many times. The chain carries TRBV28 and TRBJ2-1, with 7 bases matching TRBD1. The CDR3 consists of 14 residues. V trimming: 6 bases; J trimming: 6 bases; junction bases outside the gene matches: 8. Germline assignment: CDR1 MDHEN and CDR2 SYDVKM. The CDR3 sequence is CASSPTGTVNEQFF. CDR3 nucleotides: TGTGCCAGCAGCCCAACCGGGACAGTCAATGAGCAGTTCTTC.

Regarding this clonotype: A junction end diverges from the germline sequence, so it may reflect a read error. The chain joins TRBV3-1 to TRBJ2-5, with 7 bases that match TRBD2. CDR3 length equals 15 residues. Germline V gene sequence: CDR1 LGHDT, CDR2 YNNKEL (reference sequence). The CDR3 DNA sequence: TGTGCCAGCAGCCAACGGGGAGGGATCCAAGAGACCCAGCACTTC. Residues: CASSQRGGIQETQHF.